The clone carrying this T cell receptor beta chain came up a few times. Its target is not known. This record comes from a study of cytomegalovirus exposure and HLA in healthy donors. PCR employed 60 Vbeta and 13 Jbeta primers. The repertoire was sequenced with immunoSEQ multiplex PCR; TCRdb's copy has only in-frame clones and lacks some. This sample has about 130,000 clones; over 70% occur once, and the top ten carry 2% to 2.5%. Germline values: CDR1 MDHEN, CDR2 SYDVKM. Trimming cost V 6 bases and J 6 bases; bases outside gene matches: 3. The CDR3 spans 12 residues. General observations from the study: There were a few CMV-associated chains whose specificity for CMV antigens was confirmed in vitro. By HLA locus, TCR association rates varied in a later analysis, with DRB1 showing the most and HLA-C the fewest.

Though nominally healthy at sampling, donors likely had unrecorded immune exposures. The rearrangement links TRBV28 to TRBJ1-2; TRBD1 matches 8 bases. The sequencing input was PBMCs. This sequence was found in a man aged 25-40 years in good health and CMV-seronegative. The CDR3 DNA reads TGTGCCAGCAGACAGGGGGGGCATGGCTACACCTTC. Amino acids: CASRQGGHGYTF.